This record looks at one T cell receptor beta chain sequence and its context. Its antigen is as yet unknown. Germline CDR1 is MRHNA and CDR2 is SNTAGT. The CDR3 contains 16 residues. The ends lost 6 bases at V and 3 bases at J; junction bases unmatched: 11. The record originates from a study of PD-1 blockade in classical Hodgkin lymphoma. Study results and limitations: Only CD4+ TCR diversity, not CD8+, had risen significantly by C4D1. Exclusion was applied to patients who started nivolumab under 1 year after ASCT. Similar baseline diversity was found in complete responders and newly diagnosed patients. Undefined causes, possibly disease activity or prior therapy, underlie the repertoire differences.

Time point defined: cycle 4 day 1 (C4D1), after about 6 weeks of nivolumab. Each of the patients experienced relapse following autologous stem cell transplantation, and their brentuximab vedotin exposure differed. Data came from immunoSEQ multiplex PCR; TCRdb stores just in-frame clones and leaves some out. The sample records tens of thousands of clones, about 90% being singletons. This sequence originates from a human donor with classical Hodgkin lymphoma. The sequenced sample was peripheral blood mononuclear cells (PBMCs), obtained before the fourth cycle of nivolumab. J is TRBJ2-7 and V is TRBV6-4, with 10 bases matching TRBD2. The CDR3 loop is CASSHRPSGRIYEQYF. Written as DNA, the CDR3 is TGTGCCAGCAGCCACCGGCCTAGCGGGAGAATCTACGAGCAGTACTTC.